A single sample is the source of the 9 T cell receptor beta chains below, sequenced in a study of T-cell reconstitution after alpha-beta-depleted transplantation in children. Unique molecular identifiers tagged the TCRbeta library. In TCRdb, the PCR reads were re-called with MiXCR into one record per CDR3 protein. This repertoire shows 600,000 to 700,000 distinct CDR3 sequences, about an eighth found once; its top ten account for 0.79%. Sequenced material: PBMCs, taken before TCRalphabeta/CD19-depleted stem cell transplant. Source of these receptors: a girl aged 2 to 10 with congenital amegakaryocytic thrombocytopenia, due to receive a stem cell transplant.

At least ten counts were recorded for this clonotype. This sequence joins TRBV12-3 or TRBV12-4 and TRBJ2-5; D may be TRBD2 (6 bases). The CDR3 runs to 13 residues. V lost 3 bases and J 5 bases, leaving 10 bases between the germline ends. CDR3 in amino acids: CASSLEGLETQYF. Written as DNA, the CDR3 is TGTGCCAGCAGTTTGGAGGGGCTGGAGACCCAGTACTTC.

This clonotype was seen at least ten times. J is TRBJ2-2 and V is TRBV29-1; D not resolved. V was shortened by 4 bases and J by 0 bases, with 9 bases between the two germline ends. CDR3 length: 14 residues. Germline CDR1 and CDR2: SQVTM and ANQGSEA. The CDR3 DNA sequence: TGCAGCGTTGTAGTACTCGCGAACACCGGGGAGCTGTTTTTT. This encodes CSVVVLANTGELFF.

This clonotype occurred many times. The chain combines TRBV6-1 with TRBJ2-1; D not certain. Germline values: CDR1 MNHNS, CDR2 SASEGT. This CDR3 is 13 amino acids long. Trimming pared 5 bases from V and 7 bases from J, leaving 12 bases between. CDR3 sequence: CASSSALENEQFF. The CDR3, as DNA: TGTGCCAGCAGTAGCGCCTTGGAGAATGAGCAGTTCTTC.

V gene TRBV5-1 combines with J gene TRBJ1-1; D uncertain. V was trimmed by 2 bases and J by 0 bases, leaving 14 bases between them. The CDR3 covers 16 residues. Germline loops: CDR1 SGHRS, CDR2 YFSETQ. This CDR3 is CASSLLFGGMNTEAFF. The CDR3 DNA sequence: TGCGCCAGCAGCTTACTCTTCGGTGGAATGAACACTGAAGCTTTCTTT.

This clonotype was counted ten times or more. CDR3 coding DNA: TGCAGCGCCGGAGAACGCCTTGAGCAGTTCTTC. Translated, it gives CSAGERLEQFF. The chain has TRBV29-1 and TRBJ2-1; D gene uncertain. The CDR3 runs to 11 residues. The germline CDR1 and CDR2 sequences are SQVTM and ANQGSEA. V was pared by 7 bases and J by 9 bases, with 13 bases between.

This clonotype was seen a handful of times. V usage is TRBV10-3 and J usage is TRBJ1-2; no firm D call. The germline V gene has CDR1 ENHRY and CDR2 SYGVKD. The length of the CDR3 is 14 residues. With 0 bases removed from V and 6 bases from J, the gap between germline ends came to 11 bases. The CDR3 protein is CAISESTRGHGYTF. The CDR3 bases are TGTGCCATCAGTGAGTCGACTCGTGGCCATGGCTACACCTTC.

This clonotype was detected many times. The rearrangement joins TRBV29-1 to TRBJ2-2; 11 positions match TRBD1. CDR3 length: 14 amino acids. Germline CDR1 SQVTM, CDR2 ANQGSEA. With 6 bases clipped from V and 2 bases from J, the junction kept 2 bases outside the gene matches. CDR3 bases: TGCAGCGTCGGACAGGGGGCTAACACCGGGGAGCTGTTTTTT. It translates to CSVGQGANTGELFF.

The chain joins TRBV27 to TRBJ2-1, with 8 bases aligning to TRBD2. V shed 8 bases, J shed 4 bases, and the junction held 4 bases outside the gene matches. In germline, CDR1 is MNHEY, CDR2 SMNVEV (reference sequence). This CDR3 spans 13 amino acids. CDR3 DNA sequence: TGTGCCAGCCAGAGCGGGAGTTACAATGAGCAGTTCTTC. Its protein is CASQSGSYNEQFF.

The CDR3 here is CASNASGTYNEQFF. The CDR3 nucleotides read TGTGCCAGCAACGCTAGCGGGACCTACAATGAGCAGTTCTTC. This chain links TRBV27 with TRBJ2-1; TRBD2 matches 9 bases. This CDR3 has 14 amino acids. J lost 2 bases, V lost 7 bases, and 3 bases had no gene match. The germline gives CDR1 MNHEY, CDR2 SMNVEV (reference sequence).